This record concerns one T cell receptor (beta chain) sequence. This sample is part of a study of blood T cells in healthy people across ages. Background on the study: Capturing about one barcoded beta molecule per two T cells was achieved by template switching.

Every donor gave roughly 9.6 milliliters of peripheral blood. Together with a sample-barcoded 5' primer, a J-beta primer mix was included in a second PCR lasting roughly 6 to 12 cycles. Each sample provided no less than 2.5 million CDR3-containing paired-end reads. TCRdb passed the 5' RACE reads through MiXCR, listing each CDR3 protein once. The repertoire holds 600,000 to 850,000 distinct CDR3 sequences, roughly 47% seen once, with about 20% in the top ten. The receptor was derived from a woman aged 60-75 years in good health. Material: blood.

The CDR3 DNA reads as TGTGCCAGTACTTCATGGGGGGCCGGAAATTCACCCCTCCACTTT. Encoded protein: CASTSWGAGNSPLHF. The V gene is TRBV19, the J gene TRBJ1-6; the D gene is possibly TRBD1 (6 bases). CDR1 and CDR2 (germline): LNHDA, SQIVND (reference sequence). This CDR3 has 15 residues. V was trimmed by 7 bases and J by 7 bases, leaving 17 bases between them.